Below, 10 T cell receptor beta chains from the same sample are listed, as sequenced in a study of cytomegalovirus exposure and HLA in healthy donors. The PCR made use of 60 Vbeta and 13 Jbeta primers. The protocol was immunoSEQ multiplex PCR, while the TCRdb copy is restricted to in-frame clones and leaves out a portion. Among under 130,000 clones listed, about 77% were seen once. What was sequenced was PBMCs. The origin of the receptors is a woman younger than 35 in good health and CMV-seropositive.

This chain uses TRBV9 with TRBJ2-7, with 8 bases that match TRBD2. Germline CDR1 and CDR2: SGDLS and YYNGEE. V gave up 4 bases and J gave up 1 base; unmatched junction bases: 7. This CDR3 contains 15 residues. CDR3: CASSPREGPSYEQYF. CDR3 sequence (DNA): TGTGCCAGCAGCCCCCGGGAGGGCCCGTCCTACGAGCAGTACTTC. Supplemented by reference TRBV9 and TRBJ2-7, the full variable domain reads DSGVTQTPKHLITATGQRVTLRCSPRSGDLSVYWYQQSLDQGLQFLIQYYNGEERAKGNILERFSAQQFPDLHSELNLSSLELGDSALYFCASSPREGPSYEQYFGPGTRLTVT.

The chain joins TRBV6-1 to TRBJ1-5, with D perhaps matching TRBD1 (6 bases). Trimming stripped 2 bases from V and 6 bases from J, with 14 bases between. Germline loops: CDR1 MNHNS, CDR2 SASEGT. The length of the CDR3 is 15 residues. This CDR3 reads CASSERGARSQPQHF. The CDR3 DNA reads TGTGCCAGCAGTGAACGGGGGGCGCGGAGTCAGCCCCAGCATTTT.

A few counts support this clone. V and J are TRBV2 and TRBJ1-5; D call uncertain. Trimming stripped 3 bases from V and 10 bases from J, with 7 bases between. Germline assignment: CDR1 SNHLY and CDR2 FYNNEI. The CDR3 length is 11 residues. CDR3 residues: CASSDSSPQHF. CDR3 bases: TGTGCCAGCAGTGATTCCTCTCCCCAGCATTTT.

V usage is TRBV11-2 and J usage is TRBJ1-5; D uncertain. V dropped 6 bases and J dropped 9 bases, with 12 bases sitting between them. This CDR3 has 12 residues. Germline lookup yields CDR1 SGHAT and CDR2 FQNNGV. CDR3 amino acids: CASSQDEGPQHF. In DNA form, the CDR3 reads TGTGCCAGCAGTCAAGACGAGGGGCCCCAGCATTTT.

The chain is built from TRBV5-4 and TRBJ2-5; 11 nucleotides align to TRBD2. Germline V CDR1 and CDR2: SGHNT, YYREEE (reference sequence). The V gene end was trimmed by 0 bases and the J gene end by 7 bases; junction bases not matched to a gene: 11. The CDR3 sequence is 17 residues long. In DNA form, the CDR3 reads TGTGCCAGCAGCTTGGAGGCTAGCGGGGGGAGCTTAGGGACCCAGTACTTC. It yields the protein CASSLEASGGSLGTQYF.

This chain links TRBV27 with TRBJ2-5; TRBD1 might be the D (6 bases). Germline V gene data show CDR1 as MNHEY and CDR2 as SMNVEV (reference sequence). The CDR3 spans 17 residues. Between the trimmed V and J ends, which lost 4 bases and 2 bases, there was a span of 20 bases. This chain's CDR3 is CASSSLTGITEQETQYF. The CDR3 DNA sequence: TGTGCCAGCAGTTCCCTTACAGGGATCACGGAGCAAGAGACCCAGTACTTC.

The chain joins TRBV27 to TRBJ1-2; 7 bases are shared with TRBD1. CDR3 size: 16 residues. The V gene end was trimmed by 6 bases and the J gene end by 3 bases; junction bases not matched to a gene: 13. Germline loops: CDR1 MNHEY, CDR2 SMNVEV (reference sequence). The CDR3, as DNA: TGTGCCAGCAGCCCGGGGACAGCGCGACGGGACTATGGCTACACCTTC. Amino acid sequence: CASSPGTARRDYGYTF.

This clone was seen only a few times. The rearrangement uses TRBV7-8 and TRBJ2-1, with TRBD2 identical over 11 bases. With V trimmed by 5 bases and J by 9 bases, 9 bases remained unmatched. The germline CDR1 and CDR2 sequences are SGHVS and FQNEAQ. The CDR3 length is 15 residues. In DNA, the CDR3 is TGTGCCAGCAGCCCAACTAGCGGGAGCTTAATTGAGCAGTTCTTC. This codes for CASSPTSGSLIEQFF.

V gene TRBV29-1 combines with J gene TRBJ2-1, with unresolved D. CDR1 SQVTM and CDR2 ANQGSEA come from the germline V gene. This CDR3 has 13 residues. V shed 5 bases and J shed 5 bases, with 13 bases lying between them. The CDR3 bases are TGCAGCGTTCGGTCGTCGATAGACAATGAGCAGTTCTTC. As protein: CSVRSSIDNEQFF.

The chain links TRBV5-1 to TRBJ1-3; D is uncertain. V dropped 6 bases and J dropped 0 bases, with 13 bases sitting between them. The CDR3 contains 15 residues. Per germline, CDR1 SGHRS and CDR2 YFSETQ. CDR3 amino acids: CASKIGSGSGNTIYF. The CDR3 DNA sequence: TGCGCCAGCAAAATCGGCAGCGGCTCTGGAAACACCATATATTTT.